The clone carrying this T cell receptor beta chain showed up just once. Its antigen is unknown. Unique molecular identifiers were incorporated when the TCRbeta library was constructed. TCRdb independently ran MiXCR on the PCR reads; one entry per CDR3 protein. The sample has 45,000 to 70,000 distinct CDR3 sequences, 35% to 55% seen once; the top ten hold 98%. The source of the sample is a study of T-cell reconstitution after alpha-beta-depleted transplantation in children. The CDR3 sequence is 15 residues long. The V end was cut by 1 base, the J end by 4 bases, with 16 bases between. Germline CDR1 DFQATT, CDR2 SNEGSKA (reference sequence). General study findings and limits: At around two months after transplant, the alpha-beta T cells were reportedly derived from several hundred expanded clones that came from non-depleted graft cells. Diversity and T-cell counts at one year after transplant derived mostly from new T cells.

The TCR originated in a male patient between 5 and 17 years old who had a stem cell transplant for acute lymphoblastic leukemia, so the T cells may come from the graft donor. This rearrangement joins TRBV20-1 to TRBJ1-1; a weak D match, TRBD1 (5 bases). The specimen comprised PBMCs, mostly from graft donor cells, sampled 360 days after TCRalphabeta/CD19-depleted stem cell transplant. CDR3 in amino acids: CSARALGDESTEAFF. The CDR3 coding sequence is TGCAGTGCTAGAGCTTTAGGGGATGAGTCCACTGAAGCTTTCTTT.